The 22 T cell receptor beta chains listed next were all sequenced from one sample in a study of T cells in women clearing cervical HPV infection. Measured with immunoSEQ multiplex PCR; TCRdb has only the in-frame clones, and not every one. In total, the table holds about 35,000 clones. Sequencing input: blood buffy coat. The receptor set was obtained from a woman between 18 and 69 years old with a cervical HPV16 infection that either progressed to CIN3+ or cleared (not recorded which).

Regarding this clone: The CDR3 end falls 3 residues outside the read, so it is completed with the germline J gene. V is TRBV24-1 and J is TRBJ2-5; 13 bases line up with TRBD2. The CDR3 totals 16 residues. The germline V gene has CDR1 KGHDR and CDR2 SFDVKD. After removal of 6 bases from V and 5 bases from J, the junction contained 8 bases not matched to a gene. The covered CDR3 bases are TGTGCCACCAGTCAGAGGACTAGCGGGAGAGGGGAGACC. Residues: CATSQRTSGRGET. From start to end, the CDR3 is CATSQRTSGRGETQYF.

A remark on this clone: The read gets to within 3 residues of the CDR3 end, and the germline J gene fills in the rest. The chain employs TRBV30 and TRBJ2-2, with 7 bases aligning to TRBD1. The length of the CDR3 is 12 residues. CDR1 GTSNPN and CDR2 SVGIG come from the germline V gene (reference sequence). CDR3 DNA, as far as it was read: TGTGCCTGGATCGTAGGGGGCTCACCG. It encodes CAWIVGGSP. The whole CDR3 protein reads CAWIVGGSPLFF.

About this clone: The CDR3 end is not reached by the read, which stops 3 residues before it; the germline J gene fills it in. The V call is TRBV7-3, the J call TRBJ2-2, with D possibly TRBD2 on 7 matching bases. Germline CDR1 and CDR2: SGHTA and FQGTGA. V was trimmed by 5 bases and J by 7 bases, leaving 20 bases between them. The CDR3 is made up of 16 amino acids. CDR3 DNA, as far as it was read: TGTGCCAGCAGCCACCAGACGGGGGGCTCGAGCGGGGAG. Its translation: CASSHQTGGSSGE. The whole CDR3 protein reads CASSHQTGGSSGELFF.

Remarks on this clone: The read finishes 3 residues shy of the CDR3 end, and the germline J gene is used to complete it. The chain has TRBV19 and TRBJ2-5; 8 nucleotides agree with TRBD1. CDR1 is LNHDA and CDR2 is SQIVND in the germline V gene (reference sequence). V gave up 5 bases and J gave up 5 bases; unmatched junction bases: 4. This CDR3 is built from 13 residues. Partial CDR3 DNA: TGTGCCAGTAGTGATACAGGGGGGGAGACC. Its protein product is CASSDTGGET. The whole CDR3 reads CASSDTGGETQYF.

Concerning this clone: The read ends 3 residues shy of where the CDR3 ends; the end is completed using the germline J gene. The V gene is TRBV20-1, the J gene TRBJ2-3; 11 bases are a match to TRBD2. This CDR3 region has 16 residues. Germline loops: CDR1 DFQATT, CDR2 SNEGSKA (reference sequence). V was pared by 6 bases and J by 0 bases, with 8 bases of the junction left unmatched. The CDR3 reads CSAPPRLAGSTDTQYF. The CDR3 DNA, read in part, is TGCAGTGCCCCCCCCCGACTAGCGGGGAGCACAGATACG.

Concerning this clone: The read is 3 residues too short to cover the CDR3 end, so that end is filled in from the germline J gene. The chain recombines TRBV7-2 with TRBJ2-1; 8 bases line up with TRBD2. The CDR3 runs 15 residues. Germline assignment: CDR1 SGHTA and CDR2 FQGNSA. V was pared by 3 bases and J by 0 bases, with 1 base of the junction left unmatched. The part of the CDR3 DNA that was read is TGTGCCAGCAGCTTGCGGGGGGACTCCTACAATGAG. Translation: CASSLRGDSYNE. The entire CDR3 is CASSLRGDSYNEQFF. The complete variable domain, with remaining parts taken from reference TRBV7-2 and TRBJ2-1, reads GAGVSQSPSNKVTEKGKDVELRCDPISGHTALYWYRQSLGQGLEFLIYFQGNSAPDKSGLPSDRFSAERTGGSVSTLTIQRTQQEDSAVYLCASSLRGDSYNEQFFGPGTRLTVL.

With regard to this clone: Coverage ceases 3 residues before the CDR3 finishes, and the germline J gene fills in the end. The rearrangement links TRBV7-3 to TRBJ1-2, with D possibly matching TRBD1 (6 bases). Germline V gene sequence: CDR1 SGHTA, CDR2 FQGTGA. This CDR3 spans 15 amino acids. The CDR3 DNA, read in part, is TGTGCCAGCACCCGGACAGTGGGGGAGTGGGAGGGC. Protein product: CASTRTVGEWEG. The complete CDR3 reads CASTRTVGEWEGYTF.

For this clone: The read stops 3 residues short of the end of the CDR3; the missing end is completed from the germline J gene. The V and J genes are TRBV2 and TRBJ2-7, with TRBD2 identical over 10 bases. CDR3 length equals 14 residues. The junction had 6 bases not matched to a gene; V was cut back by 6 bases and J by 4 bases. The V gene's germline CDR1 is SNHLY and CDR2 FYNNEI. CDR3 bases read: TGTGCCAGCAGAGAGGAGGGACTAGCGTACGAG. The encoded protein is CASREEGLAYE. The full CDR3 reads CASREEGLAYEQYF.

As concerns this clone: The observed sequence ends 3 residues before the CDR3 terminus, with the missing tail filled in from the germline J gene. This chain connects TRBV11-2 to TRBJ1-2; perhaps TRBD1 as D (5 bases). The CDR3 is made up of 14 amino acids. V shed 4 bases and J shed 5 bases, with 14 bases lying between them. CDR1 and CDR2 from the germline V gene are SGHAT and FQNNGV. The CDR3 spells CASSWGVDSYGYTF. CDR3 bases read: TGTGCCAGCAGCTGGGGGGTAGACAGTTATGGC.

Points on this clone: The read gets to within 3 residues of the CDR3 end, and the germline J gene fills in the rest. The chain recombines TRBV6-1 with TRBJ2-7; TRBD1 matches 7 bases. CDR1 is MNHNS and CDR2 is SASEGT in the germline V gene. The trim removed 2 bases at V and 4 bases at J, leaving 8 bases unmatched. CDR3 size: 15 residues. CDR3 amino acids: CASSESLDRPYEQYF. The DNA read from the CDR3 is TGTGCCAGCAGTGAAAGCTTGGACAGGCCGTACGAG.

The chain's CDR3 is CASRLIGGGLLAGLTYEQYF. The part of the CDR3 DNA that was read is TGTGCAAGTCGCTTAATAGGGGGAGGCTTACTAGCGGGACTAACCTACGAG. V and J are TRBV7-3 and TRBJ2-7; 10 nucleotides agree with TRBD2. Read sequence stops 3 residues before the CDR3 end, and the germline J gene provides the missing end. Germline V CDR1 and CDR2: SGHTA, FQGTGA. The CDR3 is made up of 20 amino acids.

The sequenced part of the CDR3 DNA is TGTGCCAGCAGCCAACCGGGACAGATTTACGAG. Its translation: CASSQPGQIYE. The full CDR3 protein is CASSQPGQIYEQYF. V usage is TRBV7-6 and J usage is TRBJ2-7, with 7 bases identical to TRBD1. From the germline J gene comes the end of the CDR3, since the read stops 3 residues before it. The germline gives CDR1 SGHVS, CDR2 FNYEAQ. CDR3 length equals 14 residues. With 5 bases clipped from V and 4 bases from J, the junction kept 8 bases outside the gene matches.

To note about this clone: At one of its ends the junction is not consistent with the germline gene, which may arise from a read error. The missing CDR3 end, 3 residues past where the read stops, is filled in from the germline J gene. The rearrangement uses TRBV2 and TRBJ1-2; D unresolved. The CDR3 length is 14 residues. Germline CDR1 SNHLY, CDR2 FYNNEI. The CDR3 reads CASSERRANYGYTF. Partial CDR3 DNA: TGTGCCAGCAGTGAACGACGAGCTAACTATGGA.

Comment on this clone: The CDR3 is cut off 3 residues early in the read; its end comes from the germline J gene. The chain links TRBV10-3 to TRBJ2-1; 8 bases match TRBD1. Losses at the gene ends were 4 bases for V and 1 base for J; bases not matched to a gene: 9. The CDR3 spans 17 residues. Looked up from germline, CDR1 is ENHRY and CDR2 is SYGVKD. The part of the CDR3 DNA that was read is TGTGCCATCAGTGGGGGACAGGAGGCGAGGTCCTACAATGAG. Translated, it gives CAISGGQEARSYNE. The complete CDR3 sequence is CAISGGQEARSYNEQFF.

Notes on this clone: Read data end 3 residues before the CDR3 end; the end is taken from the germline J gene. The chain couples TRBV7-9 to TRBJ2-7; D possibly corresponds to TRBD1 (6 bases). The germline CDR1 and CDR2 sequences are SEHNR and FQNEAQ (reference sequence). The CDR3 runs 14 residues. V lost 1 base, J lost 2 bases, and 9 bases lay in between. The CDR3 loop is CASSLGWTAYEQYF. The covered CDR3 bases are TGTGCCAGCAGCTTAGGCTGGACAGCCTACGAG.

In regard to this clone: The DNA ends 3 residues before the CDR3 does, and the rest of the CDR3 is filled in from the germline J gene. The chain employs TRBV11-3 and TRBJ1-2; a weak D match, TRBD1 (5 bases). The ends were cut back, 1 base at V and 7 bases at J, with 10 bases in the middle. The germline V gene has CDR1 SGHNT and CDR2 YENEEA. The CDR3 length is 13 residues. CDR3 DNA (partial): TGTGCCAGCAGCTTAGCCGGGGGAGGTGGC. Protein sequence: CASSLAGGGG. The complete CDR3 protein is CASSLAGGGGYTF.

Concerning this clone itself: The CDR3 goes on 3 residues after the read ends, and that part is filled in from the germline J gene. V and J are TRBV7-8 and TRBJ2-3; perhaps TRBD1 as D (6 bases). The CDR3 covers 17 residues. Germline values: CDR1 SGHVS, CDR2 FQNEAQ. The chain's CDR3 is CASREGSGVVSGETQYF. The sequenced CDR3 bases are TGTGCCAGCAGAGAGGGGTCAGGGGTCGTCTCCGGGGAGACG. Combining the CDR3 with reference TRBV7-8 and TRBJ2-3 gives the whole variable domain GAGVSQSPRYKVAKRGQDVALRCDPISGHVSLFWYQQALGQGPEFLTYFQNEAQLDKSGLPSDRFFAERPEGSVSTLKIQRTQQEDSAVYLCASREGSGVVSGETQYFGPGTRLTVL.

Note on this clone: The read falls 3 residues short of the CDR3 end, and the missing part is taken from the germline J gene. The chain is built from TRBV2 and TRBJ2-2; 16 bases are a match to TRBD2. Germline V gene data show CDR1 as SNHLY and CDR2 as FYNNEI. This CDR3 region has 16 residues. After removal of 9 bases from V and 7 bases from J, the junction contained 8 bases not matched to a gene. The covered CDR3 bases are TGTGCCAGTGTGAAGGGACTAGCGGGAGGGGTCGGGGAG. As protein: CASVKGLAGGVGE. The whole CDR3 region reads CASVKGLAGGVGELFF.

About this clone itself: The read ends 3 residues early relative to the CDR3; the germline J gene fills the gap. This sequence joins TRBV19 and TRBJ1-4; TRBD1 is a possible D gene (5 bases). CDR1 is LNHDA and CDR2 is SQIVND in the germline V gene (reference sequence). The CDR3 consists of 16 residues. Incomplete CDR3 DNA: TGTGCCAGTAATCAGGGCCTGGCGTCCTATAATTCACCA. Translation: CASNQGLASYNSP. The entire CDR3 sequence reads CASNQGLASYNSPLFF.

The part of the CDR3 DNA that was read is TGTGCCAGCAGTGTAACAGGGGTTTTTGGC. Translating it yields CASSVTGVFG. The whole CDR3 sequence reads CASSVTGVFGYTF. The rearrangement joins TRBV28 to TRBJ1-2, with 7 nucleotides matching TRBD1. The read gets to within 3 residues of the CDR3 end, and the germline J gene fills in the rest. Per the germline V gene, CDR1 is MDHEN and CDR2 is SYDVKM. The CDR3 is made up of 13 amino acids. V lost 5 bases to trimming and J lost 7 bases; unmatched junction nucleotides: 7.

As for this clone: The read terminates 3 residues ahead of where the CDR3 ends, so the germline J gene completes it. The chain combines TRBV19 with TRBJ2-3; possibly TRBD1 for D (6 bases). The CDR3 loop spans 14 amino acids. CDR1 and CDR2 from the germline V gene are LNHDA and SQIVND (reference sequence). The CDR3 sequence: CASSTRDKYQPQYF. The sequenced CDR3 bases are TGTGCCAGTAGTACCCGGGACAAATATCAGCCG. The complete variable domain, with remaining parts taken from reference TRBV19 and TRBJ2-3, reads DGGITQSPKYLFRKEGQNVTLSCEQNLNHDAMYWYRQDPGQGLRLIYYSQIVNDFQKGDIAEGYSVSREKKESFPLTVTSAQKNPTAFYLCASSTRDKYQPQYFGPGTRLTVL.

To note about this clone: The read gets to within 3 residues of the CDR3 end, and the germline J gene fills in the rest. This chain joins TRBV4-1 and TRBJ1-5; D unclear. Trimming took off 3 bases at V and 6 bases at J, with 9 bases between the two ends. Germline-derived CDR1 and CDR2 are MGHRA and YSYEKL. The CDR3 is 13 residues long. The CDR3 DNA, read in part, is TGCGCCAGCAGCCAGGAAAAGGGTCAGCCC. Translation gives CASSQEKGQP. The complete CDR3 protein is CASSQEKGQPQHF.